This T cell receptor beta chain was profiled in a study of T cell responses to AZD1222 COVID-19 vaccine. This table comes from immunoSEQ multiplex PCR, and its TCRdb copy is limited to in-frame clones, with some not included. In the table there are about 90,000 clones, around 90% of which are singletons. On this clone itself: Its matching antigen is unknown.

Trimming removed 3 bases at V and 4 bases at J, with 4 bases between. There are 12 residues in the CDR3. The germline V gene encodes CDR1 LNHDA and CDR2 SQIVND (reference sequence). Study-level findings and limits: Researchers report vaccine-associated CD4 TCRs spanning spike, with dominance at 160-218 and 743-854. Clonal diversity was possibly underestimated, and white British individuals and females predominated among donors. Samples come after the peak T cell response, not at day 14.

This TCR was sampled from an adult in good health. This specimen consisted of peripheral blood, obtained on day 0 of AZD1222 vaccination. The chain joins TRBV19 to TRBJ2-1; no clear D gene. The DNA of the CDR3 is TGTGCCAGTAGTATCGGTTACAATGAGCAGTTCTTC. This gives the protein CASSIGYNEQFF.